The clone carrying this T cell receptor (beta chain) has ten or more counts. Its specificity is not known. The data were taken from a study of early T cells in non-severe SARS-CoV-2 infection. Study context: The input, bulk RNA from unsorted whole blood, was sequenced, and chains were unpaired. Whole-study results and caveats: CD4 and private specificities were missed by VDJdb matching, which favored anti-spike CD8 responses.

In the library, individual cDNA molecules carried attached unique molecular identifiers. One entry per CDR3 protein results from TCRdb running MiXCR on the 5' RACE reads. The table includes 50,000 to 70,000 distinct CDR3 sequences, approximately 6.1% detected once. The ends were cut back, 5 bases at V and 7 bases at J, with 15 bases in the middle. Germline V gene lookup returns CDR1 SNHLY and CDR2 FYNNEI. The CDR3 is made up of 14 amino acids. The sequence came from an adult who was a healthcare worker with PCR-confirmed SARS-CoV-2 infection or an uninfected control (not recorded which). The input for sequencing was whole blood, taken at baseline. This chain uses TRBV2 with TRBJ2-1, with a weak D call TRBD1 (6 bases). The CDR3 DNA reads TGTGCCAGCAGTCTAGATGGTCAGGGGAATGAGCAGTTCTTC. It codes for CASSLDGQGNEQFF.